This TCR beta chain was recovered during a study of blood T cell repertoires in COVID-19. The CDR3 spans 14 residues. Germline V CDR1 and CDR2: KGHSH, LQKENI. Germline trimming cut 8 bases from V and 2 bases from J; bases unmatched to any gene: 6. The authors' processing: Reference gene primer amplification gave estimated nucleated cell counts. The repertoire was sequenced with immunoSEQ multiplex PCR; TCRdb's copy has only in-frame clones and lacks some. V, J and clone size reflect that table, while D and trimming were determined from the DNA. The table records about 300,000 clones, around nine tenths of them present only once.

This clonotype was sampled from a woman in her twenties or thirties with COVID-19, enrolled during active disease. The specimen was peripheral blood. The chain links TRBV18 to TRBJ2-1; 7 bases agree with TRBD2. CDR3 sequence reads: CASTRTRTYNEQFF. In nucleotides, the CDR3 is TGTGCCAGCACGCGGACTAGAACCTACAATGAGCAGTTCTTC.